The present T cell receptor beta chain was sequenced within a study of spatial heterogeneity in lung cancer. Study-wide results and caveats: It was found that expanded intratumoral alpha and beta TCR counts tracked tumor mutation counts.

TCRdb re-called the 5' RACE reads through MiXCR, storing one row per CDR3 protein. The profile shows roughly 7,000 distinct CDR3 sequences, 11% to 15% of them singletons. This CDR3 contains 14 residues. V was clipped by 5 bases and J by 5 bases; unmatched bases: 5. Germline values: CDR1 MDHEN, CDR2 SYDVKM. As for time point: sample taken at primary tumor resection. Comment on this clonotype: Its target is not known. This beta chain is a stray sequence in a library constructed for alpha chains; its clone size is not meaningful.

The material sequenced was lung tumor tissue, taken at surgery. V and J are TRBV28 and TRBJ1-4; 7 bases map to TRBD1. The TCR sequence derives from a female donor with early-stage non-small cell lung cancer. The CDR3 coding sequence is TGTGCCAGCAGTCCCACAGGGGCGAATGAAAAACTGTTTTTT. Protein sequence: CASSPTGANEKLFF.